This entry is about one T cell receptor (beta chain). Possible read error: a much larger clone is one base away. These data belong to a study of T cells in Graves' hyperthyroidism and ophthalmopathy. Study-level information: Before treatment of any kind, peripheral blood was taken at initial diagnosis.

Researchers amplified the TCR beta CDR3 regions from RNA transcripts. Primed by the HTBI set, a first-round RT-PCR was run on the TCR CDR3. MiXCR, applied by TCRdb to the multiplex PCR reads, yields one record per CDR3 protein. The data contain roughly 290,000 distinct CDR3 sequences, about 15% of them singletons. This CDR3 comprises 13 residues. The source of this sequence is a woman in her sixties or seventies with Graves' ophthalmopathy. The sample consisted of blood. V and J are TRBV12-3 or TRBV12-4 and TRBJ2-5; D may be TRBD1 or TRBD2 (5 bases each). The CDR3 spells CASVPGTQDTQYF. As DNA, the CDR3 is TGTGCCAGCGTGCCGGGGACCCAAGATACCCAGTACTTC.